This note documents a single TCR beta chain sequence. Its antigen is undetermined. A sample-barcoded 5' primer and a J-beta primer mix were used in a second PCR of roughly 6 to 11 cycles. Every molecule of cDNA carried a tag from a template-switch adaptor with 12 random nucleotides. MiXCR, applied by TCRdb to the 5' RACE reads, yields one record per CDR3 protein. The top ten clones hold more than 6% of a sample with 1.5 million to 2 million distinct CDR3 sequences, approximately 30% of them seen once. V was pared by 1 base and J by 9 bases, with 12 bases between. This CDR3 contains 13 residues. CDR1 is LGHDT, CDR2 YNNKEL, per germline (reference sequence). Isolated PBMCs totaled at least 6.5 million in each sample. These data come from a study of blood T cells in healthy people across ages. Study conclusions and caveats: When set beside aged donors, long-lived donors presented more naive CD4+ cells and higher diversity.

This sequence was found in a woman in her twenties or thirties in good health. The sequencing sample was made of blood. The chain uses TRBV3-1 and TRBJ1-1; the D gene is possibly TRBD1 (5 bases). CDR3 in amino acids: CASSQAGTEKAFF. CDR3 DNA: TGTGCCAGCAGCCAAGCTGGGACGGAAAAAGCTTTCTTT.